This T cell receptor beta chain was recovered during a study of spatial heterogeneity in lung cancer. TCRdb passed the 5' RACE reads through MiXCR, listing each CDR3 protein once. The sample consists of roughly 17,000 distinct CDR3 sequences, approximately 7% of them appearing once. Indicated time point: sample taken at primary tumor resection. The study's findings and limits: Within tumors, counts of expanded alpha and beta TCRs tracked tumor mutation counts.

Germline V gene data show CDR1 as MDHEN and CDR2 as SYDVKM. CDR3 length: 14 residues. V lost 6 bases and J lost 8; bases outside the gene matches: 11. This clonotype occurred many times. Its matching antigen is unknown. This beta chain is a stray read from a library made for alpha chains; its abundance is not meaningful. This specimen was lung tumor tissue, taken at surgery. V gene TRBV28 combines with J gene TRBJ1-2, with TRBD1 matching 8 bases. The TCR originated in a female donor with early-stage non-small cell lung cancer. The CDR3 sequence: CASRLRTGLTGYTF. The CDR3 DNA follows: TGTGCCAGCAGACTCCGGACAGGGCTCACGGGCTACACCTTC.